These 16 T cell receptor beta chains originate from one sample sequenced in a study of identifying expanded T cells in peripheral blood (dated by TCRdb to 2018 to 2020). Library method: the immunoSEQ multiplex PCR assay. As stored in TCRdb, this immuneACCESS dataset retains in-frame rearrangements with V and J assigned. A fraction of the clones does not appear; measured against another copy, unresolved V genes explain less than half of the discrepancy, and the remainder lacks a known reason. In this sample the table shows roughly 75,000 clones, under 90% of which occur a single time. Of the sample, more than 2.5% is held by the ten largest clones. Sequenced: blood. The receptors were sampled from a person aged 18 to 75 in good health.

The chain joins TRBV29-1 to TRBJ2-5, with TRBD1 matching over 8 bases. Germline assignment: CDR1 SQVTM and CDR2 ANQGSEA. This CDR3 is 14 amino acids long. The V and J ends lost 5 bases and 4 bases, in that order; junction bases with no gene match: 9. CDR3 loop: CSVPTGAFSETQYF. In DNA form, the CDR3 reads TGCAGCGTTCCGACAGGGGCTTTCTCAGAGACCCAGTACTTC.

The genes are TRBV10-3 and TRBJ1-2; tentatively, D is TRBD1 (6 bases). The CDR3 runs to 12 residues. Trimming stripped 10 bases from V and 2 bases from J, with 11 bases between. Germline CDR1 is ENHRY and CDR2 is SYGVKD. CDR3 amino acids: CASKQGNYGYTF. In DNA form, the CDR3 reads TGTGCCAGTAAACAGGGAAACTATGGCTACACCTTC.

The chain recombines TRBV7-2 with TRBJ2-3, with no clear D. CDR1 is SGHTA and CDR2 is FQGNSA in the germline V gene. V was cut by 2 bases and J by 2 bases, with 23 bases left in between. This CDR3 comprises 19 residues. CDR3 sequence reads: CASSLYPMRSVVPTDTQYF. CDR3 bases: TGTGCCAGCAGCTTATATCCGATGAGGTCGGTAGTCCCCACAGATACGCAGTATTTT. Combining the CDR3 with reference TRBV7-2 and TRBJ2-3 gives the whole variable domain GAGVSQSPSNKVTEKGKDVELRCDPISGHTALYWYRQSLGQGLEFLIYFQGNSAPDKSGLPSDRFSAERTGGSVSTLTIQRTQQEDSAVYLCASSLYPMRSVVPTDTQYFGPGTRLTVL.

This clone was observed a handful of times. The V gene is TRBV5-6, the J gene TRBJ1-3, with D maybe TRBD1 (5 bases). The V end was cut by 1 base, the J end by 9 bases, with 11 bases between. Looked up from germline, CDR1 is SGHDT and CDR2 is YYEEEE. The CDR3 covers 13 residues. In nucleotides, the CDR3 is TGTGCCAGCAGCTTGAAGCTGGGGGGCACCATATATTTT. Its translation: CASSLKLGGTIYF. The full variable domain, its missing parts supplied by reference TRBV5-6 and TRBJ1-3, is DAGVTQSPTHLIKTRGQQVTLRCSPKSGHDTVSWYQQALGQGPQFIFQYYEEEERQRGNFPDRFSGHQFPNYSSELNVNALLLGDSALYLCASSLKLGGTIYFGEGSWLTVV.

The chain employs TRBV5-6 and TRBJ2-2; no clear D. V was clipped by 5 bases and J by 6 bases, with 8 bases between them. The CDR3 is 12 residues long. Germline values: CDR1 SGHDT, CDR2 YYEEEE. The CDR3 is CASRQGPGELFF. The CDR3 DNA is TGTGCCAGCAGACAAGGCCCCGGGGAGCTGTTTTTT.

This chain links TRBV5-1 with TRBJ2-7; tentative D call: TRBD2 (7 bases). Trimming shortened V by 0 bases and J by 1 base, and 14 bases separated the two germline ends. The germline V gene has CDR1 SGHRS and CDR2 YFSETQ. This CDR3 is built from 16 residues. Here the CDR3 reads CASSLEGGQASYEQYF. For the CDR3, the DNA is TGCGCCAGCAGCTTGGAGGGGGGGCAGGCTTCCTACGAGCAGTACTTC.

This chain connects TRBV7-8 to TRBJ1-2; 7 bases are a match to TRBD1. V lost 5 bases to trimming and J lost 4 bases; unmatched junction nucleotides: 7. This CDR3 spans 14 amino acids. Germline CDR1 reads SGHVS; CDR2 reads FQNEAQ. The CDR3 region is CASSPPGQAYGYTF. Here the CDR3 DNA reads TGTGCCAGCAGCCCTCCAGGACAGGCCTATGGCTACACCTTC.

This clone was picked up a small number of times. V usage is TRBV30 and J usage is TRBJ1-1; unclear D gene. V dropped 5 bases and J dropped 4 bases, with 14 bases sitting between them. This CDR3 spans 13 amino acids. Germline CDR1 GTSNPN, CDR2 SVGIG (reference sequence). CDR3 in DNA: TGTGCCTGGGGTCGGAGGAGAAGCACTGAAGCTTTCTTT. This gives the protein CAWGRRRSTEAFF.

The chain joins TRBV5-6 to TRBJ2-5, with D perhaps being TRBD1 or TRBD2 (5 bases each). Between the trimmed V and J ends, which lost 0 bases and 3 bases, there was a span of 6 bases. Germline values: CDR1 SGHDT, CDR2 YYEEEE. This CDR3 spans 13 amino acids. Here the CDR3 DNA reads TGTGCCAGCAGCTTGGTGGGGGAAGAGACCCAGTACTTC. Translated, it gives CASSLVGEETQYF. Complete variable domain (other parts from reference TRBV5-6 and TRBJ2-5): DAGVTQSPTHLIKTRGQQVTLRCSPKSGHDTVSWYQQALGQGPQFIFQYYEEEERQRGNFPDRFSGHQFPNYSSELNVNALLLGDSALYLCASSLVGEETQYFGPGTRLLVL.

The V and J genes are TRBV5-1 and TRBJ2-1, with D perhaps given as TRBD1 or TRBD2 (5 bases each). Trimming pared 3 bases from V and 8 bases from J, leaving 9 bases between. Germline V gene sequence: CDR1 SGHRS, CDR2 YFSETQ. The CDR3 runs to 12 residues. The CDR3 DNA is TGCGCCAGCAGCTCAGGGAGCCATGAGCAGTTCTTC. Encoded protein: CASSSGSHEQFF.

The chain has TRBV28 and TRBJ1-4, with D uncertain. The V gene's germline CDR1 is MDHEN and CDR2 SYDVKM. The CDR3 covers 15 residues. Trimming took off 6 bases at V and 3 bases at J, with 14 bases between the two ends. This CDR3 is CASSSGGLPNEKLFF. CDR3 nucleotides: TGTGCCAGCAGCTCCGGAGGGCTTCCTAATGAAAAACTGTTTTTT.

The chain joins TRBV29-1 to TRBJ1-5; perhaps TRBD1 as D (5 bases). Trimming left V 5 bases short and J 5 bases short, with 13 bases between. The CDR3 is made up of 13 amino acids. The germline CDR1 and CDR2 sequences are SQVTM and ANQGSEA. The CDR3 region has the DNA TGCAGCGTTTGCTCTGGGGGAGATCAGCCCCAGCATTTT. It translates to CSVCSGGDQPQHF.

The chain has TRBV5-1 and TRBJ2-7; tentatively, D is TRBD2 (5 bases). Looked up from germline, CDR1 is SGHRS and CDR2 is YFSETQ. Trimming cost V 1 base and J 5 bases, with 13 bases left between them. The CDR3 is 14 amino acids. The CDR3 protein is CASSLTRSTHEQYF. CDR3 nucleotide sequence: TGCGCCAGCAGCTTGACTAGATCCACCCACGAGCAGTACTTC.

As to this clone: The DNA is omitted, as the CDR3 cannot be located on it reliably, and the CDR3 follows TCRdb's listing. The chain employs TRBV30 and TRBJ1-2. Germline V gives CDR1 GTSNPN, CDR2 SVGIG (reference sequence). With termini counted, the CDR3 has 17 amino acids. CDR3 sequence reads: CAWSVQFFGTVNYGYTF.

CDR3 DNA: TGTGCCAGCAGCGTGTCAGGGAAAGAGACCCAGTACTTC. It encodes CASSVSGKETQYF. This sequence joins TRBV9 and TRBJ2-5; TRBD1 is a possible D gene (5 bases). V lost 2 bases and J 3 bases, leaving 8 bases between the germline ends. There are 13 residues in the CDR3. Per germline, CDR1 SGDLS and CDR2 YYNGEE.

This clone was detected only a few times. CDR3 region: CASSMGNSPLHF. CDR3 DNA sequence: TGTGCCAGTAGTATGGGGAATTCACCCCTCCACTTT. The rearrangement uses TRBV19 and TRBJ1-6, with D unclear. The CDR3 runs to 12 residues. V was shortened by 3 bases and J by 7 bases, with 4 bases between the two germline ends. Looked up from germline, CDR1 is LNHDA and CDR2 is SQIVND (reference sequence).